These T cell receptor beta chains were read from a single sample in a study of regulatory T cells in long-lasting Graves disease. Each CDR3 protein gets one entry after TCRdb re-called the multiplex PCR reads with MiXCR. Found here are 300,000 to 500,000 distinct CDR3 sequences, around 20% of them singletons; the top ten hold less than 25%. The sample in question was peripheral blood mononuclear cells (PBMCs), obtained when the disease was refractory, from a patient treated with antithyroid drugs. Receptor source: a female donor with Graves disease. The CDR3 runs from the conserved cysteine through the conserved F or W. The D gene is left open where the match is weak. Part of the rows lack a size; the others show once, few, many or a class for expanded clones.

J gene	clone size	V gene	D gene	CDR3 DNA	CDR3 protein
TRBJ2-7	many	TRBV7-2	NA	TGTGCCAGCAGCTTTGGACCCCTCTACGAGCAGTACTTC	CASSFGPLYEQYF
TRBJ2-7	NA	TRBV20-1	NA	TGCAGTGCGGGAAGGCTCGGGGGCGAGCAGTACTTC	CSAGRLGGEQYF
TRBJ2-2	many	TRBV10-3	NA	TGTGCCATCAGTGAGAACACCGGGGAGCTGTTTTTT	CAISENTGELFF
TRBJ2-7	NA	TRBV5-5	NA	TGTGCCAGCAGCCCGGAGCAGGGAAGGGCCTACGAGCAGTACTTC	CASSPEQGRAYEQYF
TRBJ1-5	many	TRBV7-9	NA	TGTGCCAGCAGCCTGCTGGGGGATCAGCCCCAGCATTTT	CASSLLGDQPQHF
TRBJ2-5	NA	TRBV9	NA	TGTGCCAGCAGCGCCACTAGAGGAACACAAGAGGCCCAGTACTTC	CASSATRGTQEAQYF
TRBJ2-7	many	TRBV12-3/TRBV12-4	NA	TGTGCCAGCAGTCCGCCGCGTGGCGAGCAGTACTTC	CASSPPRGEQYF
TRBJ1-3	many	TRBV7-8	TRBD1	TGTGCCAGCAGCCGGGACAGGTCCTCTGGAAACACCATATATTTT	CASSRDRSSGNTIYF
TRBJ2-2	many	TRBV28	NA	TGTGCCAGCAGTTTATCATCGAACACCGGGGAGCTGTTTTTT	CASSLSSNTGELFF
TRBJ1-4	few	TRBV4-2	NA	TGTGCCAGCAGCCAAGTGGGACTGGACGGAGAAAAACTGTTTTTT	CASSQVGLDGEKLFF
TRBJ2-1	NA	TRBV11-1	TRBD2	TGTGCCAGCAGCAGTACTAGCGGGAGGGATGAGCAGTTCTTC	CASSSTSGRDEQFF
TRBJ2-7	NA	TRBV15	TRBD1	TGTGCCACCAGCAGAGGACAGGGGGCGTTAGGGTCTGTCGAGCAGTACTTC	CATSRGQGALGSVEQYF
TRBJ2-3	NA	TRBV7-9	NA	TGTGCCAGCAGCCCCCGCGACGGCCCAACGGGTACGCAGTATTTT	CASSPRDGPTGTQYF
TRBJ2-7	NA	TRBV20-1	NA	TGCAGTGCTCCAACCGACAGTCCACCTTACGAGCAGTACTTC	CSAPTDSPPYEQYF
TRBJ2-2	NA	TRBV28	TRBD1	TGTGCCACGGGACAGAACCTCTTGGGCGGGGAGCTGTTTTTT	CATGQNLLGGELFF
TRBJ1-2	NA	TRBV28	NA	TGTGCCAGCCGTGGCCCATCGCGGGGCTACACCTTC	CASRGPSRGYTF